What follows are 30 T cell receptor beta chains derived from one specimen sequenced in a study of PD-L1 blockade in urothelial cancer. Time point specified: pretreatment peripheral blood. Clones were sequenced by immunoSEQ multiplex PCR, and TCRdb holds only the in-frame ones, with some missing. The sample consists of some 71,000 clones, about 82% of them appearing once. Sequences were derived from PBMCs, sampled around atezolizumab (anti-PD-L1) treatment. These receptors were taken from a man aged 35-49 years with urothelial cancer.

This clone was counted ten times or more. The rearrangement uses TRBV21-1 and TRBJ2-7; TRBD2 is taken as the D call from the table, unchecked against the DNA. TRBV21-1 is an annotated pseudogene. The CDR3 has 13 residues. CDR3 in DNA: TGTGCCAGCAGCAGAGGGAAAGGCGACGAGCAGTACTTC. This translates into CASSRGKGDEQYF.

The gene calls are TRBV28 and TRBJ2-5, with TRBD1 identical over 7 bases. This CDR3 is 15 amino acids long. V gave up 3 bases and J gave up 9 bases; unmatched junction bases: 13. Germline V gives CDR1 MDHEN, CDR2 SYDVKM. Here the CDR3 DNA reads TGTGCCAGCAGTTTGGGGACAGACGCCCCAGGGCCCCAGTACTTC. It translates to CASSLGTDAPGPQYF.

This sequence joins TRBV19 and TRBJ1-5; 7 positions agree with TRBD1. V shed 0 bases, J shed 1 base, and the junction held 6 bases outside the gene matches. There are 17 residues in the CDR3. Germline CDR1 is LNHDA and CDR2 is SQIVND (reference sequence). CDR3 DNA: TGTGCCAGTAGTATAGATCGGGCAGGGGGAAGCAATCAGCCCCAGCATTTT. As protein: CASSIDRAGGSNQPQHF. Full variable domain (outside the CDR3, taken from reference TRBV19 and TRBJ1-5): DGGITQSPKYLFRKEGQNVTLSCEQNLNHDAMYWYRQDPGQGLRLIYYSQIVNDFQKGDIAEGYSVSREKKESFPLTVTSAQKNPTAFYLCASSIDRAGGSNQPQHFGDGTRLSIL.

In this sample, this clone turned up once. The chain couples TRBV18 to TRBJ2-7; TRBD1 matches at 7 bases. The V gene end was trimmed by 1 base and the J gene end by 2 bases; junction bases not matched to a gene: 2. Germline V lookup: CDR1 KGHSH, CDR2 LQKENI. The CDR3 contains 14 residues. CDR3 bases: TGTGCCAGCTCACCACAAGGGACAGCCTACGAGCAGTACTTC. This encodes CASSPQGTAYEQYF.

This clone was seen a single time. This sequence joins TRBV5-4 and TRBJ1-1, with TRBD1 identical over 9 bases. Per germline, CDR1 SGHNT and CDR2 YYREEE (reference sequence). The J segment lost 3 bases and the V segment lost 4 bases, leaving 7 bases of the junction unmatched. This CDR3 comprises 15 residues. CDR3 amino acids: CASSAKQGADTEAFF. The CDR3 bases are TGTGCCAGCAGCGCCAAACAGGGGGCGGACACTGAAGCTTTCTTT.

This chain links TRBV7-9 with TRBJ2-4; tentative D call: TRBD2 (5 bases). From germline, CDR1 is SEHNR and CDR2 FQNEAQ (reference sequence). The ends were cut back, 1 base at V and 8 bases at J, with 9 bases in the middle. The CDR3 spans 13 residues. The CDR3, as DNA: TGTGCCAGCAGCTTAGAGGGAGCGGACATTCAGTACTTC. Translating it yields CASSLEGADIQYF.

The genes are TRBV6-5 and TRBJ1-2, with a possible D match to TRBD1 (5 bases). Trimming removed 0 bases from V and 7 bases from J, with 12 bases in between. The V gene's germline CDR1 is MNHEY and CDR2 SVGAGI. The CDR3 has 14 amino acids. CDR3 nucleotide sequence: TGTGCCAGCAGTTACTCCGGGGGAAAGGGTGGCTACACCTTC. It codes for CASSYSGGKGGYTF.

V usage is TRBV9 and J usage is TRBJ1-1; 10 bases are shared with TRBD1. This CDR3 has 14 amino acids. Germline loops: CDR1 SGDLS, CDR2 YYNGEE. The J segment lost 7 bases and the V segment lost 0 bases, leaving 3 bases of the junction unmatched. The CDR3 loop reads CASSVGGTGVEAFF. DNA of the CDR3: TGTGCCAGCAGCGTAGGCGGGACAGGGGTTGAAGCTTTCTTT.

Here the CDR3 reads CASSPNLGPDEKLFF. CDR3 in DNA: TGTGCCAGCTCACCAAATCTGGGGCCAGACGAAAAACTGTTTTTT. This sequence joins TRBV18 and TRBJ1-4, with D tentatively TRBD1 (5 bases). The CDR3 totals 15 residues. Germline CDR1 reads KGHSH; CDR2 reads LQKENI. V was cut by 2 bases and J by 8 bases, with 15 bases left in between.

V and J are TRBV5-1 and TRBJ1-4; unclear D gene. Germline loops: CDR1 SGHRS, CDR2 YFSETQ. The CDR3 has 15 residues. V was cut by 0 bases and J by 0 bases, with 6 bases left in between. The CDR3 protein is CASSLGSATNEKLFF. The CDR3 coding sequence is TGCGCCAGCAGCTTGGGTTCCGCAACTAATGAAAAACTGTTTTTT. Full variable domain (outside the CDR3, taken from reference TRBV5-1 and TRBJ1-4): KAGVTQTPRYLIKTRGQQVTLSCSPISGHRSVSWYQQTPGQGLQFLFEYFSETQRNKGNFPGRFSGRQFSNSRSEMNVSTLELGDSALYLCASSLGSATNEKLFFGSGTQLSVL.

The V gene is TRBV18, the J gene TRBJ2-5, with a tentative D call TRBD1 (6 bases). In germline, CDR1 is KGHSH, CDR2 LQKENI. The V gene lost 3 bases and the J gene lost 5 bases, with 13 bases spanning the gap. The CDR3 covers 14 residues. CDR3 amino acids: CASSPGRGAETQYF. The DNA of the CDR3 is TGTGCCAGCTCACCGGGCAGGGGCGCGGAGACCCAGTACTTC.

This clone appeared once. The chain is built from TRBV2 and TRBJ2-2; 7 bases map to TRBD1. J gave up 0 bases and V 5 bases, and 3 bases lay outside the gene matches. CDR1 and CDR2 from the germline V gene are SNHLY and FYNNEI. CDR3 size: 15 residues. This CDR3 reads CASSPDRPNTGELFF. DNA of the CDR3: TGTGCCAGCAGTCCGGACAGGCCGAACACCGGGGAGCTGTTTTTT. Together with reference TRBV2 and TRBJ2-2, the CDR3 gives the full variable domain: EPEVTQTPSHQVTQMGQEVILRCVPISNHLYFYWYRQILGQKVEFLVSFYNNEISEKSEIFDDQFSVERPDGSNFTLKIRSTKLEDSAMYFCASSPDRPNTGELFFGEGSRLTVL.

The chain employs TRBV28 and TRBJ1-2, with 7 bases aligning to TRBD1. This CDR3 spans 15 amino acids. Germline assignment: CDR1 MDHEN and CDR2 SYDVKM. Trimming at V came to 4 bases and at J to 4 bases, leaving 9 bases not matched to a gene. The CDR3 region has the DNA TGTGCCAGCAGTTCCCCACAGGGGACCCGCTATGGCTACACCTTC. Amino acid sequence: CASSSPQGTRYGYTF.

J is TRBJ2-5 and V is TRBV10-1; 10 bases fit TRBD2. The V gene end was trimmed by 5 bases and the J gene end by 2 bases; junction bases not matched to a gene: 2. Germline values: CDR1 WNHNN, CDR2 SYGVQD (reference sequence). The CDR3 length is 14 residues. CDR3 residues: CASSSSGGQETQYF. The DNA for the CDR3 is TGCGCCAGCAGTAGTAGCGGGGGGCAAGAGACCCAGTACTTC.

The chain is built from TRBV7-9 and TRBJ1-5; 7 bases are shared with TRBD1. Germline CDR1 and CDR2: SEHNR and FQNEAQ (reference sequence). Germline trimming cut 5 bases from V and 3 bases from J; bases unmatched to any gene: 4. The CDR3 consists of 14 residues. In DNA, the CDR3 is TGTGCCAGCAGCCCCGACAGGGCCAATCAGCCCCAGCATTTT. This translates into CASSPDRANQPQHF.

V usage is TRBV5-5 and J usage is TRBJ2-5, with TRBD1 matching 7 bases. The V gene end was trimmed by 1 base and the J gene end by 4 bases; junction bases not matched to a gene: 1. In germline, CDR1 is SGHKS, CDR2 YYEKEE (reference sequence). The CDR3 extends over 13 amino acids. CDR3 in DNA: TGTGCCAGCAGCTTGTACAGGGGAGAGACCCAGTACTTC. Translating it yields CASSLYRGETQYF.

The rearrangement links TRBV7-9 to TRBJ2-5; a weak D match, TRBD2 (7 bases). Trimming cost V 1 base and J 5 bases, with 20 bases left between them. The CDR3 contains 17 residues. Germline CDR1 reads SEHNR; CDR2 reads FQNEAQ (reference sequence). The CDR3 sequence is CASSLEAGAGIRETQYF. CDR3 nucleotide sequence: TGTGCCAGCAGCTTAGAGGCGGGGGCAGGGATAAGGGAGACCCAGTACTTC.

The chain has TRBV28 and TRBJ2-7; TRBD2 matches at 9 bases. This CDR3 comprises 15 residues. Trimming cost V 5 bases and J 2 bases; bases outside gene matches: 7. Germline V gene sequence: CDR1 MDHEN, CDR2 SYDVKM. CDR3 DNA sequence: TGTGCCAGCAGTGGGGCGGCGGGAGGGGCCTACGAGCAGTACTTC. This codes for CASSGAAGGAYEQYF. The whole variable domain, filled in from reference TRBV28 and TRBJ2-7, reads DVKVTQSSRYLVKRTGEKVFLECVQDMDHENMFWYRQDPGLGLRLIYFSYDVKMKEKGDIPEGYSVSREKKERFSLILESASTNQTSMYLCASSGAAGGAYEQYFGPGTRLTVT.

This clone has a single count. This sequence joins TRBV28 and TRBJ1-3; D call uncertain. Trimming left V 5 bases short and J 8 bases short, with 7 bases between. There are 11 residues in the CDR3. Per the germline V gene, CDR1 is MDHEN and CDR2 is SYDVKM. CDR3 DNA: TGTGCCAGCAGTATGGGCGACACCATATATTTT. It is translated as CASSMGDTIYF.

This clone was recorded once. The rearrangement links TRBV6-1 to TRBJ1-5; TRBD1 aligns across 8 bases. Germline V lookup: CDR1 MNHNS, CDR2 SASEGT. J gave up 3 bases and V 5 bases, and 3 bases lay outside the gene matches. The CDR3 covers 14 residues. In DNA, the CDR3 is TGTGCCAGCAGTTTGACAGGGGCCAATCAGCCCCAGCATTTT. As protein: CASSLTGANQPQHF.

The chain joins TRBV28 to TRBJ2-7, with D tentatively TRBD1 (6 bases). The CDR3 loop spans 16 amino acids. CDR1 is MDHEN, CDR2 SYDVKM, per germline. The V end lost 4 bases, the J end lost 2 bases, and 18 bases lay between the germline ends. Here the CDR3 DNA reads TGTGCCAGCAGTTCTCTCCCGTGGACAGCCACCTACGAGCAGTACTTC. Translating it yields CASSSLPWTATYEQYF.

DNA for the CDR3: TGTGCCAGCAGACTGGGACAGCACAGCAATCAGCCCCAGCATTTT. Protein sequence: CASRLGQHSNQPQHF. This chain uses TRBV28 with TRBJ1-5; the match to TRBD1 covers 7 bases. V lost 6 bases to trimming and J lost 1 base; unmatched junction nucleotides: 6. The CDR3 is 15 residues long. CDR1 is MDHEN and CDR2 is SYDVKM in the germline V gene.

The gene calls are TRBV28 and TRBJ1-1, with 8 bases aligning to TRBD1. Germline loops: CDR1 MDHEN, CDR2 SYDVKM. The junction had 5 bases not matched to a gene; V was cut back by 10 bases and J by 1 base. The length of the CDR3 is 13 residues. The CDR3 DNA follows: TGTGCCATCCACAGGGGGTGGAACACTGAAGCTTTCTTT. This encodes CAIHRGWNTEAFF.

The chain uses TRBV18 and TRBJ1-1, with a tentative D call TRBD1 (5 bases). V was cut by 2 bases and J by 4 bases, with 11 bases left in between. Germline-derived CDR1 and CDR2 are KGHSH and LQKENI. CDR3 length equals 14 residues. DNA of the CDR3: TGTGCCAGCTCACCATCGGTCAGGGTCACTGAAGCTTTCTTT. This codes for CASSPSVRVTEAFF.

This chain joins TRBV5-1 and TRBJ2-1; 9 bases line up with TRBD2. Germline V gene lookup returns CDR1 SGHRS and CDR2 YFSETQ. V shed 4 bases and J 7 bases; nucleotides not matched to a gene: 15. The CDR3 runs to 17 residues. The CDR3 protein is CASSPGGRGRAGNEQFF. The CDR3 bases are TGCGCCAGCAGCCCGGGTGGTCGCGGGAGGGCCGGTAATGAGCAGTTCTTC.

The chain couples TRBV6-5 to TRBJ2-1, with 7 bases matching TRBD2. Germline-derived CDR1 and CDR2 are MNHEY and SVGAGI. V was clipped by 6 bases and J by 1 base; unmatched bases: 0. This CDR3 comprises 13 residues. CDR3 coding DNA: TGTGCCAGCAGGGGACTATCCTACAATGAGCAGTTCTTC. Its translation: CASRGLSYNEQFF.

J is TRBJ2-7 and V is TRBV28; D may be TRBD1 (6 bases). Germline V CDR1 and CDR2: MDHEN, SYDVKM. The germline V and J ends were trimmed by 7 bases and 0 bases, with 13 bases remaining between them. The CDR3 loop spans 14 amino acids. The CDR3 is CASTLGDISYEQYF. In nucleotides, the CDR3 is TGTGCCAGCACTCTTGGGGACATCTCCTACGAGCAGTACTTC.

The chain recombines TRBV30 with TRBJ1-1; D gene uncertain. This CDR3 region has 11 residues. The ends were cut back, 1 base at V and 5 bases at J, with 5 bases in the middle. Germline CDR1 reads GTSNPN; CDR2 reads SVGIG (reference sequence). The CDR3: CAWSGETEAFF. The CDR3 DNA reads TGTGCCTGGAGTGGGGAGACTGAAGCTTTCTTT.

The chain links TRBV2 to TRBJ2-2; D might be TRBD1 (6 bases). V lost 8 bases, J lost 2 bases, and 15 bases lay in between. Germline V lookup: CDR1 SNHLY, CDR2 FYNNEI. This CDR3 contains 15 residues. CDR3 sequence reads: CASGKQGANTGELFF. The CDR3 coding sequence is TGTGCCAGCGGTAAACAGGGTGCTAACACCGGGGAGCTGTTTTTT.

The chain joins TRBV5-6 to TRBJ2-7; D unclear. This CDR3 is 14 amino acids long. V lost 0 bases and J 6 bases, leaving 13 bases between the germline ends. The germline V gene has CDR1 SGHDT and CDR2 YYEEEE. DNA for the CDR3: TGTGCCAGCAGCTTGGCAGTTCCGAGGATCGAGCAGTACTTC. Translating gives CASSLAVPRIEQYF.